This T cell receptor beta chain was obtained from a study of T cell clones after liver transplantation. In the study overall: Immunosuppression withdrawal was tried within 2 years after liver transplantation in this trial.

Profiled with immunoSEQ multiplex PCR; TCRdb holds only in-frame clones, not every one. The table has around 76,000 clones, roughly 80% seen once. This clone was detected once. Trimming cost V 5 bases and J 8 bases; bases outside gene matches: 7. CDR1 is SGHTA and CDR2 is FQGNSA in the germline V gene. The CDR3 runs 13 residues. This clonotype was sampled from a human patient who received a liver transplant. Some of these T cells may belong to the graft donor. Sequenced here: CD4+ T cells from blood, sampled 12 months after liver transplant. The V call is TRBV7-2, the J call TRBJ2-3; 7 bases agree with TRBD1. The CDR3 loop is CASSLRQGGTQYF. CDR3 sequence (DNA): TGTGCCAGCAGCCTCCGACAGGGCGGTACGCAGTATTTT.